What follows are 24 T cell receptor beta chains derived from one specimen sequenced in a study of memory CD8 T cells in hepatitis C reinfection. Time point here: late/post reinfection, 12 to 24 weeks after detection. The sorted cells went straight to TCR sequencing with no prior in vitro expansion. Generated by immunoSEQ multiplex PCR, the TCRdb table keeps only in-frame clones and is missing some. Among 45,000 to 50,000 clones listed, 89% were seen once. The sample was naive CD8+ T cells sorted from blood. The receptors stem from a man younger than 35 with hepatitis C virus infection.

The chain combines TRBV5-1 with TRBJ2-1; no clear D. The germline gives CDR1 SGHRS, CDR2 YFSETQ. This CDR3 region has 14 residues. Trimming removed 4 bases from V and 3 bases from J, with 11 bases in between. The CDR3: CASSGASVYNEQFF. As DNA, the CDR3 is TGCGCCAGCAGCGGAGCATCGGTCTACAATGAGCAGTTCTTC. The entire variable domain, with the rest obtained from reference TRBV5-1 and TRBJ2-1, is as follows: KAGVTQTPRYLIKTRGQQVTLSCSPISGHRSVSWYQQTPGQGLQFLFEYFSETQRNKGNFPGRFSGRQFSNSRSEMNVSTLELGDSALYLCASSGASVYNEQFFGPGTRLTVL.

This chain uses TRBV7-9 with TRBJ2-5, with TRBD2 identical over 7 bases. CDR3 length: 13 amino acids. With 5 bases clipped from V and 11 bases from J, the junction kept 11 bases outside the gene matches. Germline lookup yields CDR1 SEHNR and CDR2 FQNEAQ (reference sequence). CDR3 region: CASSARTSSEQYF. As DNA, the CDR3 is TGTGCCAGCAGCGCCAGGACTAGTTCGGAGCAGTACTTC.

The rearrangement links TRBV6-1 to TRBJ2-7, with 9 bases lining up with TRBD1. After removal of 5 bases from V and 3 bases from J, the junction contained 5 bases not matched to a gene. The CDR3 spans 14 residues. Germline V gene data show CDR1 as MNHNS and CDR2 as SASEGT. The CDR3 region is CASSIGQGFYEQYV. The CDR3 DNA follows: TGTGCCAGCAGTATCGGACAGGGGTTCTACGAGCAGTACGTC.

V gene TRBV19 combines with J gene TRBJ2-5; perhaps TRBD1 as D (6 bases). Germline CDR1 and CDR2: LNHDA and SQIVND (reference sequence). The CDR3 consists of 13 residues. Trimming removed 5 bases at V and 11 bases at J, with 18 bases between. CDR3 DNA sequence: TGTGCCAGTAGTGGGGACACCGAAACGGAGCAGTACTTC. This encodes CASSGDTETEQYF.

The chain employs TRBV30 and TRBJ1-2; 7 bases agree with TRBD1. V shed 3 bases, J shed 4 bases, and the junction held 14 bases outside the gene matches. The CDR3 extends over 16 amino acids. The germline V gene encodes CDR1 GTSNPN and CDR2 SVGIG (reference sequence). This chain's CDR3 is CAWRGRGTPLGYGYTF. For the CDR3, the DNA is TGTGCCTGGAGAGGCAGGGGGACACCCCTTGGCTATGGCTACACCTTC.

The chain has TRBV5-4 and TRBJ2-7; tentatively, D is TRBD2 (6 bases). The V end lost 1 base, the J end lost 3 bases, and 14 bases lay between the germline ends. The germline V gene encodes CDR1 SGHNT and CDR2 YYREEE (reference sequence). This CDR3 spans 15 amino acids. The CDR3 sequence is CASSLKPAEGYEQYF. CDR3 sequence (DNA): TGTGCCAGCAGCTTGAAGCCAGCGGAGGGCTACGAGCAGTACTTC.

The chain employs TRBV30 and TRBJ2-7; D perhaps matches TRBD1 (5 bases). The CDR3 covers 13 residues. CDR1 and CDR2 from the germline V gene are GTSNPN and SVGIG (reference sequence). Between the trimmed V and J ends, which lost 1 base and 1 base, there was a span of 8 bases. CDR3 residues: CAWSEGLSYEQYV. The CDR3 DNA reads as TGTGCCTGGAGTGAGGGGTTATCCTACGAGCAGTACGTC.

This rearrangement joins TRBV13 to TRBJ1-1; D is perhaps TRBD1 (6 bases). CDR3 length equals 14 residues. Germline CDR1 is PRHDT and CDR2 is FYEKMQ (reference sequence). V shed 7 bases and J shed 5 bases, with 17 bases lying between them. CDR3 loop: CASNTRGGQTEAFF. The CDR3 DNA follows: TGTGCCAGCAATACCCGGGGGGGGCAAACTGAAGCTTTCTTT. The full variable domain, rest sourced from reference TRBV13 and TRBJ1-1, is AAGVIQSPRHLIKEKRETATLKCYPIPRHDTVYWYQQGPGQDPQFLISFYEKMQSDKGSIPDRFSAQQFSDYHSELNMSSLELGDSALYFCASNTRGGQTEAFFGQGTRLTVV.

This chain uses TRBV7-9 with TRBJ2-3, with 10 bases lining up with TRBD2. The CDR3 consists of 16 residues. V was pared by 2 bases and J by 0 bases, with 2 bases of the junction left unmatched. Germline V gene sequence: CDR1 SEHNR, CDR2 FQNEAQ (reference sequence). CDR3 DNA sequence: TGTGCCAGCAGCTTAATAGCGGGGGGTAGCACAGATACGCAGTATTTT. Amino acid sequence: CASSLIAGGSTDTQYF.

This chain connects TRBV4-3 to TRBJ1-2; D possibly corresponds to TRBD1 (5 bases). CDR1 LGHNA and CDR2 YSLEER come from the germline V gene. CDR3 length: 16 residues. Deletions cut 0 bases from V and 1 base from J, with 12 bases between. DNA of the CDR3: TGCGCCAGCAGCCAAGATTTCGGGGGGTTTAACTATGGCTACACCTTC. As protein: CASSQDFGGFNYGYTF.

This clone was seen once. This sequence joins TRBV27 and TRBJ1-1, with a weak D call TRBD1 (5 bases). Deletions cut 2 bases from V and 8 bases from J, with 12 bases between. Per germline, CDR1 MNHEY and CDR2 SMNVEV (reference sequence). The CDR3 contains 13 residues. The DNA of the CDR3 is TGTGCCAGCAGTTTAAATCTCGGGGGGGAAGCTTTCTTT. It codes for CASSLNLGGEAFF.

V is TRBV27 and J is TRBJ1-4; D uncertain. Germline CDR1 is MNHEY and CDR2 is SMNVEV (reference sequence). This CDR3 is built from 12 residues. Trimming stripped 5 bases from V and 14 bases from J, with 15 bases between. CDR3 sequence (DNA): TGTGCCAGCAGTATTGGAGGCTCCAGGCTGTTTTTT. The encoded protein is CASSIGGSRLFF.

This clone was recorded only once. For the CDR3, the DNA is TGTGCCAGTCGACTAGCCCCAACCTACGAGCAGTACTTC. Its translation: CASRLAPTYEQYF. The chain uses TRBV27 and TRBJ2-5; 7 positions match TRBD2. The end of the DNA aligns better with TRBJ2-7, so the J call may be wrong. The CDR3 length is 13 residues. Germline V CDR1 and CDR2: MNHEY, SMNVEV (reference sequence).

The chain is built from TRBV2 and TRBJ2-1; TRBD1 aligns across 7 bases. Unmatched junction bases numbered 3, after V lost 3 bases and J lost 4 bases. Germline values: CDR1 SNHLY, CDR2 FYNNEI. The CDR3 is 14 residues long. The CDR3: CASSDQGVYNEQFF. In nucleotides, the CDR3 is TGTGCCAGCAGTGATCAGGGGGTTTACAATGAGCAGTTCTTC. Filled out from reference TRBV2 and TRBJ2-1, the complete variable domain reads EPEVTQTPSHQVTQMGQEVILRCVPISNHLYFYWYRQILGQKVEFLVSFYNNEISEKSEIFDDQFSVERPDGSNFTLKIRSTKLEDSAMYFCASSDQGVYNEQFFGPGTRLTVL.

V and J are TRBV7-9 and TRBJ2-2; TRBD2 matches 11 bases. The germline V gene has CDR1 SEHNR and CDR2 FQNEAQ (reference sequence). V was pared by 5 bases and J by 7 bases, with 6 bases of the junction left unmatched. The CDR3 loop spans 15 amino acids. CDR3 amino acids: CASSHPTSGGGELFF. The CDR3 DNA sequence: TGTGCCAGCAGCCACCCCACTAGCGGGGGCGGGGAGCTGTTTTTT.

The chain couples TRBV7-9 to TRBJ1-1; no reliable D call. CDR3 length: 16 residues. The germline V and J ends were trimmed by 1 base and 0 bases, with 12 bases remaining between them. CDR1 is SEHNR and CDR2 is FQNEAQ in the germline V gene (reference sequence). The CDR3 nucleotides are TGTGCCAGCAGCTTAGTGGGGAGAAACATGAACACTGAAGCTTTCTTT. Protein sequence: CASSLVGRNMNTEAFF. Together with reference TRBV7-9 and TRBJ1-1, the CDR3 gives the full variable domain: DTGVSQNPRHKITKRGQNVTFRCDPISEHNRLYWYRQTLGQGPEFLTYFQNEAQLEKSRLLSDRFSAERPKGSFSTLEIQRTEQGDSAMYLCASSLVGRNMNTEAFFGQGTRLTVV.

The genes are TRBV21-1 and TRBJ2-7; the tabulated D call, TRBD1, remains unverified against the DNA. TRBV21-1 is labeled a pseudogene. The CDR3 is 18 residues long. The DNA for the CDR3 is TGTGCCAGCAGCAGAGTAGAGTGTTATCGCGGCAGGGTCTACGAGCAGTACGTC. Protein product: CASSRVECYRGRVYEQYV.

This clone has a single count. The CDR3 sequence is CASSFWTARSYEQYF. CDR3 DNA sequence: TGTGCCAGCAGTTTTTGGACAGCCCGATCCTACGAGCAGTACTTC. The rearrangement uses TRBV28 and TRBJ2-7, with TRBD1 as a possible D gene (6 bases). This CDR3 spans 15 amino acids. Deletions cut 3 bases from V and 1 base from J, with 13 bases between. CDR1 MDHEN and CDR2 SYDVKM come from the germline V gene.

With regard to this clone: The junction does not match germline at one end; this may be a read error. The rearrangement joins TRBV7-3 to TRBJ2-3, with a tentative D call TRBD1 (8 bases). The CDR3 loop spans 16 amino acids. CDR1 is SGHTA, CDR2 FQGTGA, per germline. CDR3 amino acids: CASSLTGGGGTDTQYF. DNA of the CDR3: TGTGCCAGCAGCCTAACAGGGGGAGGGGGCACAGATACGCAGTATTTT.

This chain links TRBV6-5 with TRBJ2-5, with D possibly matching TRBD1 (5 bases). This CDR3 contains 14 residues. In germline, CDR1 is MNHEY, CDR2 SVGAGI. With 2 bases removed from V and 2 bases from J, the gap between germline ends came to 9 bases. The CDR3 region is CASSYPGSQETQYF. For the CDR3, the DNA is TGTGCCAGCAGTTACCCAGGGTCTCAAGAGACCCAGTACTTC.

The V gene is TRBV27, the J gene TRBJ2-2; TRBD2 agrees at 11 bases. This CDR3 spans 16 amino acids. The germline CDR1 and CDR2 sequences are MNHEY and SMNVEV (reference sequence). V lost 3 bases, J lost 5 bases, and 5 bases stayed unmatched. CDR3 sequence (DNA): TGTGCCAGCAGTTTGTTAGCGGGGGGGTTTACCGGGGAGCTGTTTTTT. It translates to CASSLLAGGFTGELFF.

This chain links TRBV6-1 with TRBJ1-5, with D possibly matching TRBD1 (6 bases). The germline V and J ends were trimmed by 8 bases and 1 base, with 15 bases remaining between them. This CDR3 comprises 15 residues. Germline assignment: CDR1 MNHNS and CDR2 SASEGT. CDR3 protein: CASSTPQGSNQPQHF. The CDR3 region has the DNA TGTGCCAGCTCAACACCACAGGGAAGCAATCAGCCCCAGCATTTT.

The chain has TRBV4-2 and TRBJ1-2; no clear D. The CDR3 sequence is 16 residues long. Germline-derived CDR1 and CDR2 are LGHNA and YNFKEQ. With 0 bases removed from V and 8 bases from J, the gap between germline ends came to 19 bases. The CDR3 coding sequence is TGTGCCAGCAGCCAAGATTTTCCAGGCCTTGCGGGAGGCTACACCTTC. It translates to CASSQDFPGLAGGYTF.

The CDR3 DNA reads as TGTGCCAGCAGTCCCGTCCTGGCATTTTACGAGCAGTACTTC. Protein sequence: CASSPVLAFYEQYF. This chain joins TRBV27 and TRBJ2-7, with D unclear. Germline CDR1 is MNHEY and CDR2 is SMNVEV (reference sequence). The CDR3 has 14 amino acids. Trimming left V 5 bases short and J 4 bases short, with 15 bases between.